The 10 T cell receptor beta chains presented below share a single source sample, sequenced in a study of regulatory T cells in long-lasting Graves disease. Time point: newly diagnosed GD, antithyroid drugs for less than 3 months. From PBMCs, RNA was extracted and then used to make the TCR library. Arm-PCR with iRepertoire HTBI primers amplified the CDR3 regions for these TCR beta libraries. TCRdb independently ran MiXCR on the multiplex PCR reads; one entry per CDR3 protein. The sample lists about 540,000 distinct CDR3 sequences; roughly 13% were seen once. These data also formed part of another study, on T cells in Graves' hyperthyroidism and ophthalmopathy.

The sequences come from peripheral blood mononuclear cells (PBMCs), collected at new diagnosis, from a patient treated with antithyroid drugs. These receptor sequences come from a man younger than 45 with Graves disease.

The V gene is TRBV20-1, the J gene TRBJ2-3; no clear D gene. The CDR3 length is 13 residues. Trimming removed 6 bases from V and 3 bases from J, with 13 bases in between. Germline CDR1 reads DFQATT; CDR2 reads SNEGSKA (reference sequence). CDR3 DNA sequence: TGCAGTGCCCCCCGAGGCCGGACAGATACGCAGTATTTT. Protein product: CSAPRGRTDTQYF.

This clonotype was observed many times. This chain joins TRBV10-3 and TRBJ1-2; D call uncertain. From germline, CDR1 is ENHRY and CDR2 SYGVKD. Trimming cost V 2 bases and J 8 bases, with 18 bases left between them. CDR3 length equals 15 residues. CDR3 coding DNA: TGTGCCATCAGTGAGCCCAATAAACCACGGGGAGGCTACACCTTC. Its protein is CAISEPNKPRGGYTF.

A note on this clonotype: Given a much more abundant clone one base away, this may be a read error. The V gene is TRBV29-1, the J gene TRBJ2-1, with TRBD1 matching over 10 bases. The germline V gene has CDR1 SQVTM and CDR2 ANQGSEA. The CDR3 spans 13 residues. The DNA of the CDR3 is TGCGGCGCTAGACAGGGGGCAATCAATGAGCAGTTCTTC. This translates into CGARQGAINEQFF.

There are many counts of this clonotype. The V call is TRBV11-2, the J call TRBJ2-7, with D tentatively TRBD1 or TRBD2 (6 bases each). The CDR3 spans 15 residues. Germline assignment: CDR1 SGHAT and CDR2 FQNNGV. V was trimmed by 6 bases and J by 1 base, leaving 16 bases between them. This chain's CDR3 is CASRRSGALSYEQYF. The CDR3 coding sequence is TGTGCCAGCAGGCGATCGGGGGCCCTTTCCTACGAGCAGTACTTC.

This clonotype was observed at least ten times. The chain joins TRBV25-1 to TRBJ1-1; weak D call: TRBD1 (6 bases). The germline gives CDR1 MGHDK, CDR2 SYGVNS. Trimming removed 1 base at V and 4 bases at J, with 10 bases between. CDR3 length: 14 residues. Here the CDR3 reads CASSEWGQGTEAFF. The CDR3 coding sequence is TGTGCCAGCAGTGAATGGGGGCAGGGCACTGAAGCTTTCTTT.

This clonotype appeared a few times. The V call is TRBV10-1, the J call TRBJ2-6; D possibly corresponds to TRBD2 (5 bases). Trimming pared 3 bases from V and 2 bases from J, leaving 8 bases between. The CDR3 length is 15 residues. Germline CDR1 WNHNN, CDR2 SYGVQD (reference sequence). The CDR3 DNA follows: TGCGCCAGCAGTGACGGGGTAGCTGGGGCCAACGTCCTGACTTTC. Its translation: CASSDGVAGANVLTF.

This clonotype was seen repeatedly, ten times or more. V usage is TRBV6-1 and J usage is TRBJ1-5, with 8 bases lining up with TRBD1. CDR1 MNHNS and CDR2 SASEGT come from the germline V gene. The CDR3 is 16 amino acids. Trimming took 3 bases from V and 5 from J; bases not matched to a gene: 9. CDR3 bases: TGTGCCAGCAGTGAGCATACAGGGGGTGTAGATCAGCCCCAGCATTTT. This gives the protein CASSEHTGGVDQPQHF.

To note about this clonotype: One junction end disagrees with the germline gene, perhaps due to a read error. The chain links TRBV10-2 to TRBJ2-1; no definite D call. The CDR3 runs to 15 residues. Germline CDR1 WSHSY, CDR2 SAAADI. The CDR3 is CASSPDIGQYNGQFF. The CDR3 region has the DNA TGCGCCAGCAGCCCAGACATTGGCCAATACAATGGGCAGTTCTTC.

The chain is built from TRBV10-1 and TRBJ2-7, with a tentative D call TRBD2 (5 bases). This CDR3 spans 14 amino acids. V dropped 4 bases and J dropped 3 bases, with 13 bases sitting between them. Per the germline V gene, CDR1 is WNHNN and CDR2 is SYGVQD (reference sequence). The chain's CDR3 is CASSGLAGNYEQYF. In DNA form, the CDR3 reads TGCGCCAGCAGTGGACTGGCGGGCAACTACGAGCAGTACTTC.

This clonotype was detected once. One end of the junction varies from germline; a read error may be responsible. The chain is built from TRBV15 and TRBJ1-5, with TRBD1 matching 7 bases. The CDR3 contains 15 residues. CDR1 is LNHNV and CDR2 is YYDKDF in the germline V gene (reference sequence). The CDR3 reads CATSSGTASDQPQHF. CDR3 bases: TGTGCCACCAGCAGCGGGACAGCTAGCGATCAGCCCCAGCATTTT. The full variable domain, in which reference TRBV15 and TRBJ1-5 provide the parts outside the CDR3, is DAMVIQNPRYQVTQFGKPVTLSCSQTLNHNVMYWYQQKSSQAPKLLFHYYDKDFNNEADTPDNFQSRRPNTSFCFLDIRSPGLGDTAMYLCATSSGTASDQPQHFGDGTRLSIL.